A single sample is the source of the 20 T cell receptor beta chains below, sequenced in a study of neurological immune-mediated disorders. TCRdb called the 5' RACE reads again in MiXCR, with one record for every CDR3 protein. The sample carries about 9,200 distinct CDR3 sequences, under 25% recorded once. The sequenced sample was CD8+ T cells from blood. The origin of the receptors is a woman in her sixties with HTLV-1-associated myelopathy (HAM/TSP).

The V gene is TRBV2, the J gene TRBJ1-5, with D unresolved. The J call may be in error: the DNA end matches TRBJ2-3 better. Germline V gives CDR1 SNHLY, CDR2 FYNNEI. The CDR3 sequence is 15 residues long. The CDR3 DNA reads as TGTGCCAGCAGTAAAGGAGACGTTTTATTATATCCCCAGTATTTT. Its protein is CASSKGDVLLYPQYF.

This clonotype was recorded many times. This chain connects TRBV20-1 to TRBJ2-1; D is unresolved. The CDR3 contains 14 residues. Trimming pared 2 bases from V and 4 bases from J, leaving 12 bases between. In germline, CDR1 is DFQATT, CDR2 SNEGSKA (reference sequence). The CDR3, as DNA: TGCAGTGCTAGACTCCACGGGCCATACAATGAGCAGTTCTTC. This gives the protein CSARLHGPYNEQFF.

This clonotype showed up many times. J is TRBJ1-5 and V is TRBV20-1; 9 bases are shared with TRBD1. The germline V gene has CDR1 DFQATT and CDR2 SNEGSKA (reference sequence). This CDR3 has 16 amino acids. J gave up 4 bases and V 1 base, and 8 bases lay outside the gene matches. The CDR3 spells CSARGATGGRNQPQHF. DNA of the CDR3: TGCAGTGCTAGAGGGGCGACAGGGGGTAGGAATCAGCCCCAGCATTTT.

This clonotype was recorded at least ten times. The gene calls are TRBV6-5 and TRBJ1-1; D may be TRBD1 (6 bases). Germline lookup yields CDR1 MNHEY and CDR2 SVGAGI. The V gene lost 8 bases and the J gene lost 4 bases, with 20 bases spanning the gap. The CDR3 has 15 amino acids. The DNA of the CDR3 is TGTGCCAGCCATCCCCCCGCAGGGGACGCCACTGAAGCTTTCTTT. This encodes CASHPPAGDATEAFF.

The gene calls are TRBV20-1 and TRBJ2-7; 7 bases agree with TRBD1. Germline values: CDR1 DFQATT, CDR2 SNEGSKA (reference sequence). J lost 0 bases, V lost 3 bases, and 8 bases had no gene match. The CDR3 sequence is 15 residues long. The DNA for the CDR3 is TGCAGTGCTAGTAGTTTGACAGGGATCTCCTACGAGCAGTACTTC. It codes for CSASSLTGISYEQYF.

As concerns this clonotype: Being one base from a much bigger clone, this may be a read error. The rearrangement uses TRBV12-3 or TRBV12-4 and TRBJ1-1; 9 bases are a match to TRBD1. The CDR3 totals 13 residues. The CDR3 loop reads CASLTGGNNEAFF. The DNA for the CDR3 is TGTGCCAGCTTGACAGGGGGGAACAATGAAGCTTTCTTT.

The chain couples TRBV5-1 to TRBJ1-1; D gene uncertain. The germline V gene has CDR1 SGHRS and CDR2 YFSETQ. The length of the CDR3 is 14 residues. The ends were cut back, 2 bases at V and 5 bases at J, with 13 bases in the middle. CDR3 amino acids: CASSFPGSVTEAFF. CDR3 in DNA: TGCGCCAGCAGCTTCCCGGGGAGTGTGACTGAAGCTTTCTTT.

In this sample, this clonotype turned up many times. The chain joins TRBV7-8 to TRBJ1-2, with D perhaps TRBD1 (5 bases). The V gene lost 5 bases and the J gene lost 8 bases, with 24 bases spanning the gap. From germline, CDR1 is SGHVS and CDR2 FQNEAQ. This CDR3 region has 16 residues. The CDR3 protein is CASSLEVSGPEGGYTF. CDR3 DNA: TGTGCCAGCAGCCTAGAAGTGTCGGGACCTGAAGGAGGCTACACCTTC.

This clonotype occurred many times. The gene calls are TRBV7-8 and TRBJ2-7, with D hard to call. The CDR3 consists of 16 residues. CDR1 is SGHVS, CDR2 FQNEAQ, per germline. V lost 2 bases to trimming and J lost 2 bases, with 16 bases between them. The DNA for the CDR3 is TGTGCCAGCAGCTTATACGGGCCAATTTACACCTACGAGCAGTACTTC. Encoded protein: CASSLYGPIYTYEQYF.

CDR3 DNA sequence: TGTGCCAGCAGCTTGATCCGAGACCCTAACTATGGCTACACCTTC. This sequence encodes CASSLIRDPNYGYTF. This chain uses TRBV5-5 with TRBJ1-2; D is unresolved. Germline CDR1 reads SGHKS; CDR2 reads YYEKEE (reference sequence). Trimming removed 1 base from V and 0 bases from J, with 10 bases in between. The CDR3 is 15 residues long.

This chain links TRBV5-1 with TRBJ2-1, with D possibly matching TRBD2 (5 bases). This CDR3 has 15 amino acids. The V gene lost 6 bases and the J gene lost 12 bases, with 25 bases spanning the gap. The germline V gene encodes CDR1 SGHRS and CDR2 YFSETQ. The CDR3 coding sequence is TGCGCCAGCAACCTGATGGGGTCTAGCACAGATACGCAGTTCTTC. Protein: CASNLMGSSTDTQFF.

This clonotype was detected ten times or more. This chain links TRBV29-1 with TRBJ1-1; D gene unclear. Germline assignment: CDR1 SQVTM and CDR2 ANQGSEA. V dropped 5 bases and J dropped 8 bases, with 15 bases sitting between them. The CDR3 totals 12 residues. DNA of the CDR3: TGCAGCGTTATAATAAGGAGATTCGAAGCTTTCTTT. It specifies CSVIIRRFEAFF.

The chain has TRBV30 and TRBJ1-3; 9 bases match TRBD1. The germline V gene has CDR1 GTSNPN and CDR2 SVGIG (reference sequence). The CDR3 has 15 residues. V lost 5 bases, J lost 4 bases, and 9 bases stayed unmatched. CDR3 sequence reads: CAWDPLGTGGNTIYF. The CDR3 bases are TGTGCCTGGGACCCCCTCGGGACAGGGGGAAACACCATATATTTT.

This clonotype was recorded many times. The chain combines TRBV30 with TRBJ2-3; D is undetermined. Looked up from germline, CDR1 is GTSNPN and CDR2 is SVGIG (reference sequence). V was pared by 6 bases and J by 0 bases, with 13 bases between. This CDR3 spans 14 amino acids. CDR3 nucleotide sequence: TGTGCCTGTAGTAGAGTTAAAAGCACAGATACGCAGTATTTT. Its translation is CACSRVKSTDTQYF.

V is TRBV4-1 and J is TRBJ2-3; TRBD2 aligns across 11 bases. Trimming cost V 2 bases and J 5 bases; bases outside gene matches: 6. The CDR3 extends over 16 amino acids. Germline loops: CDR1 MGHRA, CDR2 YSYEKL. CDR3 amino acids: CASSQLLAGAQDTQYF. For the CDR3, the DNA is TGCGCCAGCAGCCAACTACTAGCGGGAGCCCAAGATACGCAGTATTTT.

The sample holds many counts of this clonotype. CDR3 in DNA: TGTGCCACCAGCCCGGACAGGGTGCAGCCCCAGCATTTT. As protein: CATSPDRVQPQHF. The rearrangement joins TRBV15 to TRBJ1-5; 8 nucleotides agree with TRBD1. The ends lost 5 bases at V and 7 bases at J; junction bases unmatched: 4. Germline CDR1 and CDR2: LNHNV and YYDKDF (reference sequence). The CDR3 runs 13 residues.

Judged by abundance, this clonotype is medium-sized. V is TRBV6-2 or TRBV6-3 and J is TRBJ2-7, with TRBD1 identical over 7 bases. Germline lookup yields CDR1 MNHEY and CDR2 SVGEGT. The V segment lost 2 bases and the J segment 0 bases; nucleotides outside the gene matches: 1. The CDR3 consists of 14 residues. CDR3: CASSYRDSSYEQYF. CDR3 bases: TGTGCCAGCAGTTACCGGGACAGCTCCTACGAGCAGTACTTC.

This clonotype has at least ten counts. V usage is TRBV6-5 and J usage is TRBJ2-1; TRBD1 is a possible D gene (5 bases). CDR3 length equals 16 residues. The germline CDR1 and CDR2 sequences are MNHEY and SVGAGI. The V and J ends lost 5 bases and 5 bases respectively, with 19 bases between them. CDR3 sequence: CASSDRPRQRNNEQFF. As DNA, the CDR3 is TGTGCCAGCAGTGATCGGCCGAGACAGAGGAACAATGAGCAGTTCTTC.

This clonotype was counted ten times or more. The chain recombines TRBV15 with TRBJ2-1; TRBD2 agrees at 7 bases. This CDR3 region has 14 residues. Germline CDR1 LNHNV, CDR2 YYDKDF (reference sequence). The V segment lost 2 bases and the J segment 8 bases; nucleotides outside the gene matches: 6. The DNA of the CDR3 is TGTGCCACCAGCAGACGCGGGGGTGGCCATGAGCAGTTCTTC. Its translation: CATSRRGGGHEQFF.

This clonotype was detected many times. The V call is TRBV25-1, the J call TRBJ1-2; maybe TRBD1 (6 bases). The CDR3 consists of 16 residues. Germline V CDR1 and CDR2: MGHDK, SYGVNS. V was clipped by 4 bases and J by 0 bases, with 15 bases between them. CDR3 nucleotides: TGTGCCAGCAGTGGCCCAACACAGGGAGCTAACTATGGCTACACCTTC. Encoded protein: CASSGPTQGANYGYTF.